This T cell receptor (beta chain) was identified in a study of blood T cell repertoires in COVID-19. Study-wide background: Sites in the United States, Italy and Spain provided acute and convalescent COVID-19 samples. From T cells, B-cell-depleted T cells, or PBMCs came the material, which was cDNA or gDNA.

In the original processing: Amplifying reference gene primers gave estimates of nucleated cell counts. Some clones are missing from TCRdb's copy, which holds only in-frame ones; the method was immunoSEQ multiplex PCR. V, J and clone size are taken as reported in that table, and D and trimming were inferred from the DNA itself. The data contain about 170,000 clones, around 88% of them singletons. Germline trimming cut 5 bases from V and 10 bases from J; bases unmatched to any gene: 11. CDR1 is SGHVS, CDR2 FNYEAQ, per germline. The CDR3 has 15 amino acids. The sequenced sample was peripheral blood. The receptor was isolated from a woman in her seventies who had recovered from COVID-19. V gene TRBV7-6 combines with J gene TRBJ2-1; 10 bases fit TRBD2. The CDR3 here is CASSPQSLAGEEQFF. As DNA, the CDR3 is TGTGCCAGCAGCCCCCAAAGCCTAGCGGGAGAGGAGCAGTTCTTC.